Listed here is a single TCR beta chain. This record comes from a study of cytomegalovirus exposure and HLA in healthy donors. Vbeta (60) and Jbeta (13) primers were used in the PCR. Data came from immunoSEQ multiplex PCR; TCRdb stores just in-frame clones and leaves some out. The sample consists of about 100,000 clones, approximately 85% of them appearing once. This CDR3 has 14 amino acids. The V gene's germline CDR1 is SGHRS and CDR2 YFSETQ. The J gene is TRBJ2-5, the V gene TRBV5-1; 8 bases map to TRBD1. The end of the DNA aligns better with TRBJ2-7, so the J call may be wrong. The receptor's source is a man in his forties or fifties in good health and CMV-seropositive. Sequenced input: PBMCs. CDR3 protein: CASSLSRGQYEQYF. CDR3 in DNA: TGCGCCAGCAGCTTGTCCAGGGGGCAATACGAGCAGTACTTC.